The rows below give T cell receptor beta chains drawn from one sample of a study of OX40 agonist ivuxolimab in advanced cancers. Here immunoSEQ multiplex PCR was the method, and the copy in TCRdb shows in-frame clones only, minus some. This sample has approximately 74,000 clones, with roughly 93% found just once. The specimen comprised CD4+ or CD8+ T cells sorted from blood, sampled in a trial of the OX40 agonist ivuxolimab. The receptor set was obtained from an adult with an advanced solid tumor such as melanoma, head and neck, liver or kidney cancer. The CDR3 runs from the conserved cysteine through the conserved F or W. Fields, in order: V gene, clone size, D gene, J gene, CDR3 protein, CDR3 DNA. The D gene is left open where the match is weak. Some rows have no size entry. The others give once, few or many, or a class for an expanded clone.

>TRBV6-1|NA|NA|TRBJ2-2
CASSEAFGRGLSGELFF
TGTGCCAGCAGTGAAGCGTTCGGACGGGGGTTGTCCGGGGAGCTGTTTTTT
>TRBV11-2|NA|NA|TRBJ2-2
CASSEQGHTGELFF
TGTGCCAGCAGCGAACAGGGCCACACCGGGGAGCTGTTTTTT
>TRBV6-5|NA|NA|TRBJ1-1
CASSYLGPNTEAFF
TGTGCCAGCAGTTACTTGGGACCGAACACTGAAGCTTTCTTT
>TRBV29-1|once|NA|TRBJ2-2
CSVFWGAVF
TGCAGCGTTTTTTGGGGAGCTGTTTTT
>TRBV6-5|NA|NA|TRBJ2-6
CASRIGLSGANVLTF
TGTGCCAGCAGGATAGGATTGTCTGGGGCCAACGTCCTGACTTTC
>TRBV7-2|few|TRBD1|TRBJ1-6
CASSLGQGAYSPLHF
TGTGCCAGCAGCCTCGGACAGGGGGCTTATTCACCCCTCCACTTT
>TRBV10-2|NA|NA|TRBJ2-2
CASSDFLRDTGELFF
TGCGCCAGCAGTGACTTTCTAAGGGACACCGGGGAGCTGTTTTTT
>TRBV7-9|NA|NA|TRBJ2-3
CASSPGSDTQYF
TGTGCCAGCAGCCCGGGATCAGATACGCAGTATTTT
>TRBV27|NA|NA|TRBJ2-2
CASSPASGANTGELFF
TGTGCCAGCAGTCCCGCCTCGGGCGCGAACACCGGGGAGCTGTTTTTT
>TRBV19|NA|NA|TRBJ1-3
CASSIPQVNSGNTIYF
TGTGCCAGTAGTATACCACAGGTCAACTCTGGAAACACCATATATTTT
>TRBV12-2|NA|NA|TRBJ2-7
CASRSPYYEQYF
TGTGCAAGTCGCTCGCCCTACTACGAGCAGTACTTC
>TRBV7-3|NA|NA|TRBJ1-1
CASSLKGGKTEAFF
TGTGCCAGCAGCTTAAAAGGGGGTAAAACTGAAGCTTTCTTT
>TRBV7-2|NA|NA|TRBJ2-1
CASSLVAGIMYEQFF
TGTGCCAGCAGCTTAGTCGCAGGGATCATGTATGAGCAGTTCTTC
>TRBV9|NA|NA|TRBJ2-5
CASSVARGERVGSETQYF
TGTGCCAGCAGCGTAGCGAGGGGGGAGCGGGTAGGCAGTGAGACCCAGTACTTC
>TRBV2|NA|NA|TRBJ2-5
CASKGVGETQYF
TGTGCCAGCAAAGGTGTGGGAGAGACCCAGTACTTC
>TRBV4-3|NA|TRBD1|TRBJ2-7
CASSQRTGTGLYEQYF
TGCGCCAGCAGCCAAAGAACCGGGACAGGGCTCTACGAGCAGTACTTC
>TRBV29-1|NA|TRBD2|TRBJ2-1
CSVPGLATNEQFF
TGCAGCGTGCCGGGACTAGCAACCAATGAGCAGTTCTTC
>TRBV7-2|NA|NA|TRBJ2-1
CASSLVQLDYNEQFF
TGTGCCAGCAGCTTAGTACAGCTGGACTACAATGAGCAGTTCTTC
>TRBV27|NA|NA|TRBJ1-2
CASSAYTGSYGYTF
TGTGCCAGCAGTGCCTACACAGGGAGCTATGGCTACACCTTC
>TRBV16|once|NA|TRBJ1-2
CASSLPVQKNPNYGYTF
TGTGCCAGCAGCCTGCCGGTGCAGAAAAACCCTAACTATGGCTACACCTTC
>TRBV7-8|NA|NA|TRBJ2-5
CASSLGLGVQETQYF
TGTGCCAGCAGCTTAGGTTTGGGGGTACAAGAGACCCAGTACTTC
>TRBV9|NA|NA|TRBJ2-7
CAPGLAVTGSTYEQYF
TGTGCCCCAGGGCTAGCAGTGACAGGATCGACCTACGAGCAGTACTTC
>TRBV30|NA|TRBD2|TRBJ2-2
CAWTKGTSGRVREHRGAVF
TGTGCCTGGACCAAAGGGACTAGCGGGAGGGTTCGCGAACACCGGGGAGCTGTTTTT
>TRBV10-2|NA|TRBD1|TRBJ1-5
CASQGQVAQPQHF
TGCGCCAGCCAGGGACAGGTGGCACAGCCCCAGCATTTT
>TRBV5-1|few|NA|TRBJ1-1
CASRPLSMNTEAFF
TGCGCCAGCAGGCCGCTCTCAATGAACACTGAAGCTTTCTTT
>TRBV5-1|NA|TRBD1|TRBJ1-1
CASSLAWTGLEAFF
TGCGCCAGCAGCCTAGCCTGGACAGGCCTTGAAGCTTTCTTT
>TRBV5-1|NA|NA|TRBJ2-3
CASSLFGSTDTQYF
TGCGCCAGCAGCTTGTTTGGGAGCACAGATACGCAGTATTTT
>TRBV7-8|NA|NA|TRBJ1-3
CASSLGTHSGNTIYF
TGTGCCAGCAGCTTAGGGACGCACTCTGGAAACACCATATATTTT